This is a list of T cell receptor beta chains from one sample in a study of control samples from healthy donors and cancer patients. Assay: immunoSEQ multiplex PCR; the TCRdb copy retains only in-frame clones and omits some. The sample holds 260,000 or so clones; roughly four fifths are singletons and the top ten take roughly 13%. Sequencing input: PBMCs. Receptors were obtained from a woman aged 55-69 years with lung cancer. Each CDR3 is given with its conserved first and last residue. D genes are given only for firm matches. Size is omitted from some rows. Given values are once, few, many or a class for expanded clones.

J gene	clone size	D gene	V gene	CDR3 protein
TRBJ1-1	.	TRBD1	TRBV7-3	CASSLSQGVTEAFF
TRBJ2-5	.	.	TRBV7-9	CASSLATGVGTQYF
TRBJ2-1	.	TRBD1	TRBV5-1	CASSLQGASNEQFF
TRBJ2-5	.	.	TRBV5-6	CASLRRFQETQYF
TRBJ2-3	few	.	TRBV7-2	CASRERAGTDTQYF
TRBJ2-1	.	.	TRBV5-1	CASSEPQGEQFF
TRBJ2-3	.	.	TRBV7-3	CASSSLASFTDTQYF
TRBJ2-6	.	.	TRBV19	CASSIGGPGANVLTF
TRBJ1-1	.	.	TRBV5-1	CASSPRGGTEAFF
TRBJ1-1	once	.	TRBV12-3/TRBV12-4	CASSFFPEAFF
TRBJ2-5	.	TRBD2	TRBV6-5	CASSYGLGQETQYF
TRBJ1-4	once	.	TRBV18	CASSLLNKPGTNEKLFF
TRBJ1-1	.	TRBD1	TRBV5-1	CASSSGTGSTEAFF
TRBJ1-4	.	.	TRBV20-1	CSASIRGIGEKLFF
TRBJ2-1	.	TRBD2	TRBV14	CASSHTRSRGGNEQFF
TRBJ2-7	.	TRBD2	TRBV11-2	CASSPPGTSRYEQYF
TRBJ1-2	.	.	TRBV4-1	CASSLIPTGGGRPTNYGYTF